This is a list of T cell receptor beta chains from one sample in a study of T cell repertoires in cytomegalovirus infection. TCRdb reprocessed the reads via MiXCR and lists one record per CDR3 protein. In the table there are approximately 76,000 distinct CDR3 sequences, 35% to 45% of which are singletons. Which antigens these TCRs recognize remains unknown. The material was CD8+ T cells from cultured PBMCs, obtained from culture after CMV antigen stimulation. The receptors shown here come from a human donor in good health (CMV status not recorded). Some clones in this sample may be carry-over from other donors' samples. Both conserved end residues are part of each CDR3. Each record gives: clone size, D gene, J gene, V gene, CDR3 DNA, CDR3 protein. D genes are given only for firm matches. Not all rows give a size; the values are once, few, many and, for expanded clones, a class.

- | TRBD2 | TRBJ2-7 | TRBV19 | TGTGCCAGCGGACTAGTGGCTGAGCAGTACTTC | CASGLVAEQYF
- | - | TRBJ1-2 | TRBV28 | TGTGCCAGCAGTTTGGGAGGACAGCCAACTTCAAAGTATGGCTACACCTTC | CASSLGGQPTSKYGYTF
- | - | TRBJ1-6 | TRBV28 | TGTGCCAGCAGTTTGGACGACAGAAAAGGGTCCTATAATTCACCCCTCCACTTT | CASSLDDRKGSYNSPLHF
many | - | TRBJ2-7 | TRBV19 | TGTGCCAGTAGTATGACAGGTTCTCCTCGTTACGAGCAGTACTTC | CASSMTGSPRYEQYF
- | - | TRBJ1-2 | TRBV5-1 | TGCGCCAGCAGCGTGACTGGCTACGGCTACACCTTC | CASSVTGYGYTF
few | - | TRBJ1-5 | TRBV2 | TGTGCCAGCAGTGAAGGCCGGGACAGCAATCAGCCCCAGCATTTT | CASSEGRDSNQPQHF
- | TRBD1 | TRBJ1-2 | TRBV4-1 | TGCGCCAGCAGCCCGGACAGGGGGCTCTATGGCTACACCTTC | CASSPDRGLYGYTF
- | - | TRBJ2-1 | TRBV4-1 | TGCGCCAGCAGCCAGGGGAGGACGGCGACCGACAATGAGCAGTTCTTC | CASSQGRTATDNEQFF
- | - | TRBJ1-1 | TRBV15 | TGTGCCACCAGCAGAGTAGCCGGGACTCCGAACACTGAAGCTTTCTTT | CATSRVAGTPNTEAFF
many | - | TRBJ1-2 | TRBV28 | TGTGCCAGCAGTTCCCCAGACCACTATGGCTACACCTTC | CASSSPDHYGYTF
- | - | TRBJ1-1 | TRBV29-1 | TGCAGCGCCGCAGGGGCTCCCCACCGTAGCACTGAAGCTTTCTTT | CSAAGAPHRSTEAFF
few | - | TRBJ2-5 | TRBV5-4 | TGTGCCAGCAGCTTGGGCCCGGGACAAGAGACCCAGTACTTC | CASSLGPGQETQYF
- | - | TRBJ2-1 | TRBV10-3 | TGTGCCATCAGTGATGGGGGCCCCAATGAGCAGTTCTTC | CAISDGGPNEQFF
- | - | TRBJ1-5 | TRBV19 | TGTGCCAGTTGTTTTGCGGGTAATCAGCCCCAGCATTTT | CASCFAGNQPQHF
- | TRBD2 | TRBJ2-1 | TRBV7-9 | TGTGCCAGCAGCTTAGACGGGGGGGAATACAATGAGCAGTTCTTC | CASSLDGGEYNEQFF
few | TRBD1 | TRBJ1-5 | TRBV6-2/TRBV6-3 | TGTGCCAGCAGCCCCTTCGGGACAGGGAGAAGTAGTCAGCCCCAGCATTTT | CASSPFGTGRSSQPQHF
few | - | TRBJ1-2 | TRBV27 | TGTGCCAGCAGTCCACGGGGGGGAAGAAACAACTATGGCTACACCTTC | CASSPRGGRNNYGYTF
- | - | TRBJ2-2 | TRBV7-2 | TGTGCCAGCAGCCGTGACACAGCGAACACCGGGGAGCTGTTTTTT | CASSRDTANTGELFF
- | - | TRBJ2-7 | TRBV27 | TGTGCCAGCGCCAACCGCGGTGTCTCCTACGAGCAGTACTTC | CASANRGVSYEQYF
few | - | TRBJ2-1 | TRBV7-8 | TGTGCCAGCAGCCCGTGGGGGGGCTGGAATGAGCAGTTCTTC | CASSPWGGWNEQFF
- | TRBD1 | TRBJ2-2 | TRBV6-5 | TGTGCCAGCAGTTACACAGGGGGCTGGGGCGGGGAGCTGTTTTTT | CASSYTGGWGGELFF
- | TRBD1 | TRBJ2-7 | TRBV20-1 | TGCAGTGCTAGAGGGGGACAGGACTACGAGCAGTACTTC | CSARGGQDYEQYF
- | TRBD2 | TRBJ2-3 | TRBV7-8 | TGTGCCAGCAGCTTTCGACTAGCGGGGCTCACAGATACGCAGTATTTT | CASSFRLAGLTDTQYF
few | TRBD2 | TRBJ2-1 | TRBV4-1 | TGCGCCAGCAGCCAAGTTGGGCTAGCGGACTCAGAGGAGCAGTTCTTC | CASSQVGLADSEEQFF
few | - | TRBJ2-2 | TRBV10-3 | TGTGCCACCGACGGTGGGGGGACGAACACCGGGGAGCTGTTTTTT | CATDGGGTNTGELFF
few | - | TRBJ1-1 | TRBV14 | TGTGCCAGCAGCGTGATCGGGTCCCCTCGAGACACTGAAGCTTTCTTT | CASSVIGSPRDTEAFF
- | TRBD1 | TRBJ2-1 | TRBV20-1 | TGCAGTGCTAGGATAGAGACAGGGTATCTGGCCTCTTGGGTCAATGAGCAGTTCTTC | CSARIETGYLASWVNEQFF
few | - | TRBJ1-2 | TRBV12-3/TRBV12-4 | TGTGCCAGCAGTTTCGGTCCGGCCATCTATGGCTACACCTTC | CASSFGPAIYGYTF
few | - | TRBJ2-1 | TRBV7-9 | TGTGCCAGCAGCTTAGCCCCCAGAGCCTACAATGAGCAGTTCTTC | CASSLAPRAYNEQFF
- | - | TRBJ1-1 | TRBV7-8 | TGTGCCAGCACTGAAGCTTTCTTT | CASTEAFF
few | TRBD2 | TRBJ2-7 | TRBV2 | TGTGCCAGCACAATAGGACTAGCGCTAAACGAGCAGTACTTC | CASTIGLALNEQYF
- | - | TRBJ2-6 | TRBV5-1 | TGCGCCAGCAGCTTGGGAAACTCTGGGGCCAACGTCCTGACTTTC | CASSLGNSGANVLTF
- | - | TRBJ1-2 | TRBV12-3/TRBV12-4 | TGTGCCAGCAGCCCAGGGGAGTACTATGGCTACACCTTC | CASSPGEYYGYTF
few | TRBD2 | TRBJ2-7 | TRBV2 | TGTGCCAGCAGTCCGACTAGCGAAGACCCCTACGAGCAGTACTTC | CASSPTSEDPYEQYF
- | - | TRBJ2-3 | TRBV20-1 | TGCAGTGCTAGAGACGGTCAACTAGGCACAGATACGCAGTATTTT | CSARDGQLGTDTQYF
few | - | TRBJ2-7 | TRBV7-4 | TGTGCCAGCAGCCGGGGCGGAAGATTATCGGGCGAGCAGTACTTC | CASSRGGRLSGEQYF
- | - | TRBJ2-7 | TRBV4-2 | TGTGCCAGCAGCCAAGATGCCTCCCCCAGGGGAGGGACCTACGAGCAGTACTTC | CASSQDASPRGGTYEQYF
- | - | TRBJ2-7 | TRBV7-6 | TGTGCCAGCAGCGTAGGAGGTTGGGCAGCCTACGAGCAGTACTTC | CASSVGGWAAYEQYF
- | TRBD2 | TRBJ2-1 | TRBV5-1 | TGCGCCAGCAGCTTGGAAGTTAGCGGGGGGGCAGGTGAGCAGTTCTTC | CASSLEVSGGAGEQFF
few | - | TRBJ1-5 | TRBV6-6 | TGTGCCAGCAGTTACCCGCGGGGGCTTAGCAATCAGCCCCAGCATTTT | CASSYPRGLSNQPQHF
few | - | TRBJ2-2 | TRBV12-3/TRBV12-4 | TGTGCCAGCAGTTTAGCCGCGTATCGTATAACTAGGGTTCGCTCCGGGGAGCTGTTTTTT | CASSLAAYRITRVRSGELFF
once | - | TRBJ1-4 | TRBV6-1 | TGTGCCAGCAGCCCACTTGAGAGGGTGCATGAAAAACTGTTTTTT | CASSPLERVHEKLFF
few | TRBD2 | TRBJ2-7 | TRBV7-8 | TGTGCCAGCAGCTTGGGACTAGCAGACTCCTACGAGCAGTACTTC | CASSLGLADSYEQYF
- | - | TRBJ2-1 | TRBV27 | TGTGCCAGCAGTTCCACACTACCTAGGGGCTACGACTTGGGAGAGCAGTTCTTC | CASSSTLPRGYDLGEQFF
few | - | TRBJ1-5 | TRBV4-1 | TGCGCCAGCAGCCAAGATATGGGTCAGCCCCAGCATTTT | CASSQDMGQPQHF
- | TRBD2 | TRBJ2-5 | TRBV4-1 | TGCGCCAGCAGCCAAGATGGAATAGCGGGGGGGCGGTTAGAGACCCAGTACTTC | CASSQDGIAGGRLETQYF
- | - | TRBJ2-2 | TRBV11-2 | TGTGCCAGCAGCCCCGGGTTGGGGTCCGGGGAGCTGTTTTTT | CASSPGLGSGELFF
few | - | TRBJ2-3 | TRBV7-8 | TGTGCCAGCAGCTTATATACTAGTGGGGCGTCAGATACGCAGTATTTT | CASSLYTSGASDTQYF
- | TRBD1 | TRBJ1-6 | TRBV4-2 | TGTGCCAGCAGCCAAGACCCGACAGGGCTAGGAGCCTATAATTCACCCCTCCACTTT | CASSQDPTGLGAYNSPLHF
- | - | TRBJ2-7 | TRBV9 | TGTGTCAGCAGCGGAGAGGAGGGGGGGATCTACGAGCAGTACTTC | CVSSGEEGGIYEQYF
once | - | TRBJ2-5 | TRBV7-6 | TGTGCTAGCAGCCCACGGGACACGGCGGCCGGGACCCAGTACTTC | CASSPRDTAAGTQYF
few | - | TRBJ2-3 | TRBV7-2 | TGTGCCAGCAGAGAAAGCACAGATACGCAGTATTTT | CASRESTDTQYF
- | TRBD1 | TRBJ1-5 | TRBV7-6 | TGTGCCAGCAGCCAATACGAGACAGGGCTTGCGAATCAGCCCCAGCATTTT | CASSQYETGLANQPQHF